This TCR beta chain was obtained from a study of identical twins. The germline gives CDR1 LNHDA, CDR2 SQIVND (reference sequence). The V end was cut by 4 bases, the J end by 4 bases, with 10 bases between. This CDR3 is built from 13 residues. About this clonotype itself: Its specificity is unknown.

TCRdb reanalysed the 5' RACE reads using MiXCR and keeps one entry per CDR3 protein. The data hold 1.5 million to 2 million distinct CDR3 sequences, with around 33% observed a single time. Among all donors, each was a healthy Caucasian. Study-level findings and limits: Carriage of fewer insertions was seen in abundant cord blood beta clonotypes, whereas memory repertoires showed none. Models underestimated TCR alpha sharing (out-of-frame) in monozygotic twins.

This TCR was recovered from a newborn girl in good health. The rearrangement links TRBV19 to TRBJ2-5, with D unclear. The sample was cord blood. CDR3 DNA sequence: TGTGCCAGTAGTAGAATGGCAGCAGAGACCCAGTACTTC. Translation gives CASSRMAAETQYF.